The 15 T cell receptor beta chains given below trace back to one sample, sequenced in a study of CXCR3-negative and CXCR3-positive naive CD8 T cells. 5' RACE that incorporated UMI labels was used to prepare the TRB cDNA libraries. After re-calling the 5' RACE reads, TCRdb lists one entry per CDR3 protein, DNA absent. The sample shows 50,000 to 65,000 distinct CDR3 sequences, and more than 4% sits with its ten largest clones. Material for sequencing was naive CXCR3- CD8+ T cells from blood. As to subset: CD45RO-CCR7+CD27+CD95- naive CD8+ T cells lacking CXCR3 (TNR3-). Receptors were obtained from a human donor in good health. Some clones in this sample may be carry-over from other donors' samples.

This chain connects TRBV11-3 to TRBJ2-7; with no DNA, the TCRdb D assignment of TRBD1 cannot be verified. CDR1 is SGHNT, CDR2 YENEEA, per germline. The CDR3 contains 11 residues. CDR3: CASSGGYEQYF.

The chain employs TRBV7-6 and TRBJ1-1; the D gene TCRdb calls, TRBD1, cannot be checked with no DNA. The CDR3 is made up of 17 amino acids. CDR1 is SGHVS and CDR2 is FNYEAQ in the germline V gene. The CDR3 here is CASSPSLAGGTHTEAFF. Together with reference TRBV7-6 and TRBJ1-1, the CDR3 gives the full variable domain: GAGVSQSPRYKVTKRGQDVALRCDPISGHVSLYWYRQALGQGPEFLTYFNYEAQQDKSGLPNDRFSAERPEGSISTLTIQRTEQRDSAMYRCASSPSLAGGTHTEAFFGQGTRLTVV.

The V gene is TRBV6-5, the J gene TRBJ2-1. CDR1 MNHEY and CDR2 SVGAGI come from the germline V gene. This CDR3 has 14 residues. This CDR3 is CASSYSIRPDGQFF.

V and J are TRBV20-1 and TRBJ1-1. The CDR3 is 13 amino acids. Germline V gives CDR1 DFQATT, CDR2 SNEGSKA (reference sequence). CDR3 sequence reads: CSARGADPIEAFF.

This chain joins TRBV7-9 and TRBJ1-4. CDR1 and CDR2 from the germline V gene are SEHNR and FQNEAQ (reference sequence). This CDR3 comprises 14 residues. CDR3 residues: CASSPIRESEKLFF.

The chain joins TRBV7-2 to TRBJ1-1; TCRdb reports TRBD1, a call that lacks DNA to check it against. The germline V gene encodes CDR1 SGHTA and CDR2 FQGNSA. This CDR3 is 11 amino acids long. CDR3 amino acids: CASSLQGGAFF.

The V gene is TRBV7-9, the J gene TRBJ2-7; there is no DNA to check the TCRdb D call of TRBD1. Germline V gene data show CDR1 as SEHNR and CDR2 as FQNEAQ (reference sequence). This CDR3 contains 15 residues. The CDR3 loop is CASSPFPGQGGEQYF. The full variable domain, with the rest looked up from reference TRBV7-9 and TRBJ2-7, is DTGVSQNPRHKITKRGQNVTFRCDPISEHNRLYWYRQTLGQGPEFLTYFQNEAQLEKSRLLSDRFSAERPKGSFSTLEIQRTEQGDSAMYLCASSPFPGQGGEQYFGPGTRLTVT.

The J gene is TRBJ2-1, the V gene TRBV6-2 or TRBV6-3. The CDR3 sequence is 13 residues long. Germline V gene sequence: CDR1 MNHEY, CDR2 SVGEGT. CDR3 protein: CASSYPLDNEQFF.

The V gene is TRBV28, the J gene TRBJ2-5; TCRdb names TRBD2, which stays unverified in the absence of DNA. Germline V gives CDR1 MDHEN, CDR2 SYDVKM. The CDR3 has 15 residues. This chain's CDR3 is CASSIPGLAGETQYF. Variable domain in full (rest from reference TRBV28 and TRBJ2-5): DVKVTQSSRYLVKRTGEKVFLECVQDMDHENMFWYRQDPGLGLRLIYFSYDVKMKEKGDIPEGYSVSREKKERFSLILESASTNQTSMYLCASSIPGLAGETQYFGPGTRLLVL.

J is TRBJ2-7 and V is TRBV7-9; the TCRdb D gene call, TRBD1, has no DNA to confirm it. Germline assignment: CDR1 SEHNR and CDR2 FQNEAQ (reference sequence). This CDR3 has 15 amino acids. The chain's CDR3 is CASSLASGQNYEQYF.

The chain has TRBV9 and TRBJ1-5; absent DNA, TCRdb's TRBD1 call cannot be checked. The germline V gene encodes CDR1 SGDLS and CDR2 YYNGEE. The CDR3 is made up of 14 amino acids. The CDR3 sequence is CASSGGAPGQPQHF.

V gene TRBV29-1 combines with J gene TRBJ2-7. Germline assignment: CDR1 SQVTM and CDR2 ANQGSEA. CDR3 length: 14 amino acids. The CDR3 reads CSVDTAEDSCEQYF.

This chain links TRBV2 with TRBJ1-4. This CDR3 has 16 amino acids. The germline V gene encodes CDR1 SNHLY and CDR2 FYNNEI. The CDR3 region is CASSDQIPSTNEKLFF.

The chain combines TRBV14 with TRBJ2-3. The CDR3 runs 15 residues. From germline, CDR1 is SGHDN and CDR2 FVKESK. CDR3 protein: CASSQGWTVTDTQYF.

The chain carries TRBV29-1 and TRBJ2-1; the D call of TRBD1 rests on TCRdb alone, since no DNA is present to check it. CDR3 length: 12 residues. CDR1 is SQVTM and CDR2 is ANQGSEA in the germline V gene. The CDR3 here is CSVSGRGYEQYF.